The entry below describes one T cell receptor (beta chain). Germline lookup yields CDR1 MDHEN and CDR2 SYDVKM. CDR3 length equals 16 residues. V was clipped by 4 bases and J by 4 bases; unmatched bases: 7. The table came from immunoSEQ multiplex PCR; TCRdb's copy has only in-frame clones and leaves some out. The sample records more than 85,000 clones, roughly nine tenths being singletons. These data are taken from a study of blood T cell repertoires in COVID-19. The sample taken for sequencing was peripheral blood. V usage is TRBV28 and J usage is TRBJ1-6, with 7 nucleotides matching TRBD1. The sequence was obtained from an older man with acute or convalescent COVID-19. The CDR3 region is CASSSGQRYYNSPLHF. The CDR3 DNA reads TGTGCCAGCAGTTCGGGACAGCGCTATTATAATTCACCCCTCCACTTT.